These T cell receptor beta chains were read from a single sample in a study of spatial heterogeneity in lung cancer. TCRdb redid the calling of the 5' RACE reads with MiXCR, one entry per CDR3 protein. The sample lists around 29,000 distinct CDR3 sequences; less than 11% were seen once. The starting material was PBMCs, obtained at follow-up. Receptors originate from a female donor with early-stage non-small cell lung cancer. Each CDR3 is given with its conserved first and last residue. The order of the fields is CDR3 DNA, CDR3 protein, V gene, D gene, J gene, clone size. D genes are given only for firm matches. Not all rows give a size; the values are once, few, many and, for expanded clones, a class.

cdr3_nt: TGTGCCAGCTCTGCAGGGTTGAACACTGAAGCTTTCTTT
cdr3_aa: CASSAGLNTEAFF
v_call: TRBV18
d_call: .
j_call: TRBJ1-1
clone_size: .

cdr3_nt: TGCAGTGCTCAACAGACAGTCCAAGAGACCCAGTACTTC
cdr3_aa: CSAQQTVQETQYF
v_call: TRBV20-1
d_call: .
j_call: TRBJ2-5
clone_size: .

cdr3_nt: TGCAGTGCTAGAGATCTAAGACAGATTAACTATGGCTACACCTTC
cdr3_aa: CSARDLRQINYGYTF
v_call: TRBV20-1
d_call: .
j_call: TRBJ1-2
clone_size: .

cdr3_nt: TGTGCCAGCAGCTTGCGGAGATACAATGAGCAGTTCTTC
cdr3_aa: CASSLRRYNEQFF
v_call: TRBV5-6
d_call: .
j_call: TRBJ2-1
clone_size: .

cdr3_nt: TGTGCCAGCAGCTATACACCCGGGACTAGATCCTCTGGGGCCAACGTCCTGACTTTC
cdr3_aa: CASSYTPGTRSSGANVLTF
v_call: TRBV3-1
d_call: TRBD2
j_call: TRBJ2-6
clone_size: many

cdr3_nt: TGTGCCTTCCGGGCAGAAGCTGCTTATGGCTACACCTTC
cdr3_aa: CAFRAEAAYGYTF
v_call: TRBV10-3
d_call: .
j_call: TRBJ1-2
clone_size: many

cdr3_nt: TGCAGTGCTAGAGGCGGCGGGCTAAACACCGGGGAGCTGTTTTTT
cdr3_aa: CSARGGGLNTGELFF
v_call: TRBV20-1
d_call: .
j_call: TRBJ2-2
clone_size: few

cdr3_nt: TGTGCCAGCAGCCCGGACATCCCTCGGGGCTACACCTTC
cdr3_aa: CASSPDIPRGYTF
v_call: TRBV7-2
d_call: .
j_call: TRBJ1-2
clone_size: .

cdr3_nt: TGTGCCGCCCGGGAGGTGGGTACGAATGAGCAGTTCTTC
cdr3_aa: CAAREVGTNEQFF
v_call: TRBV6-2/TRBV6-3
d_call: TRBD2
j_call: TRBJ2-1
clone_size: .

cdr3_nt: TGTGCCAGCAGCGGGGGGACAGCAACTAATGAAAAACTGTTTTTT
cdr3_aa: CASSGGTATNEKLFF
v_call: TRBV5-4
d_call: TRBD1
j_call: TRBJ1-4
clone_size: .

cdr3_nt: TGTGCCAGCAGCTCCGTCGGGAGCGGGGGGATTCCAGATACGCAGTATTTT
cdr3_aa: CASSSVGSGGIPDTQYF
v_call: TRBV13
d_call: TRBD2
j_call: TRBJ2-3
clone_size: few

cdr3_nt: TGTGCCAGCAGTCAGGGACTAGCGGGGTCAGATACGCAGTATTTT
cdr3_aa: CASSQGLAGSDTQYF
v_call: TRBV28
d_call: TRBD2
j_call: TRBJ2-3
clone_size: many

cdr3_nt: TGTGCCAGCAGTGAAAGTCTGGGACTGGCTAGCACAGATACGCAGTATTTT
cdr3_aa: CASSESLGLASTDTQYF
v_call: TRBV6-1
d_call: .
j_call: TRBJ2-3
clone_size: .

cdr3_nt: TGCAGTGCACCTAGGGGGGCCCAAGAGACCCAGTACTTC
cdr3_aa: CSAPRGAQETQYF
v_call: TRBV20-1
d_call: .
j_call: TRBJ2-5
clone_size: many

cdr3_nt: TGTGCCAGCACGCACCGGGACAGGACCTATGGCTACACCTTC
cdr3_aa: CASTHRDRTYGYTF
v_call: TRBV28
d_call: TRBD1
j_call: TRBJ1-2
clone_size: few

cdr3_nt: TGTGCCAGCAGCTCTCTGGCGGATACGCAGTATTTT
cdr3_aa: CASSSLADTQYF
v_call: TRBV9
d_call: .
j_call: TRBJ2-3
clone_size: few

cdr3_nt: TGTGCCAGCAGGGACGGGACAGGGGTCCTAGCCAAAAACATTCAGTACTTC
cdr3_aa: CASRDGTGVLAKNIQYF
v_call: TRBV6-6
d_call: TRBD1
j_call: TRBJ2-4
clone_size: many

cdr3_nt: TGTGCCAGCAGAAGAAGGACAGGCCAGGGGGACTACGAGCAGTACTTC
cdr3_aa: CASRRRTGQGDYEQYF
v_call: TRBV6-2/TRBV6-3
d_call: TRBD1
j_call: TRBJ2-7
clone_size: .

cdr3_nt: TGTGCCAGCAGCTGGGACAGGGGGAACACTGAAGCTTTCTTT
cdr3_aa: CASSWDRGNTEAFF
v_call: TRBV7-2
d_call: TRBD1
j_call: TRBJ1-1
clone_size: many

cdr3_nt: TGTGCCAGCAGTTTTAGGGCACCCGTCACCGGGGAGCTGTTTTTT
cdr3_aa: CASSFRAPVTGELFF
v_call: TRBV28
d_call: .
j_call: TRBJ2-2
clone_size: many

cdr3_nt: TGTGCCAGCAGCACCGACAGTGCAACTAATGAAAAACTGTTTTTT
cdr3_aa: CASSTDSATNEKLFF
v_call: TRBV7-8
d_call: .
j_call: TRBJ1-4
clone_size: .

cdr3_nt: TGTGCCTGGAGTGACACTAGCGGGGCGCCCGGGGAATATAGGTTCTTC
cdr3_aa: CAWSDTSGAPGEYRFF
v_call: TRBV30
d_call: TRBD2
j_call: TRBJ2-1
clone_size: many

cdr3_nt: TGTGCCAGCAGTGAACGGGCAGGGGGGCTGCTATATGGCTACACCTTC
cdr3_aa: CASSERAGGLLYGYTF
v_call: TRBV6-1
d_call: TRBD1
j_call: TRBJ1-2
clone_size: many

cdr3_nt: TGCAGTGCTGTGAAGTCCCGGGACAGGGCTCAGCCCCAGCATTTT
cdr3_aa: CSAVKSRDRAQPQHF
v_call: TRBV20-1
d_call: TRBD1
j_call: TRBJ1-5
clone_size: many

cdr3_nt: TGTGCCAGCAGCTTAGTCCCTAGCGGGGGGGCGAACACCGGGGAGCTGTTTTTT
cdr3_aa: CASSLVPSGGANTGELFF
v_call: TRBV7-2
d_call: TRBD2
j_call: TRBJ2-2
clone_size: many

cdr3_nt: TGTGCCACCAGTGATTCGAACTATGGCTACACCTTC
cdr3_aa: CATSDSNYGYTF
v_call: TRBV24-1
d_call: .
j_call: TRBJ1-2
clone_size: .

cdr3_nt: TGCGCCAGCGGCGCCCGGACAGGGGGGATTCCCACTGAAGCTTTCTTT
cdr3_aa: CASGARTGGIPTEAFF
v_call: TRBV5-1
d_call: TRBD1
j_call: TRBJ1-1
clone_size: .

cdr3_nt: TGTGCCAGCAGTTACGGGGACTTAAACATTCAGTACTTC
cdr3_aa: CASSYGDLNIQYF
v_call: TRBV6-2/TRBV6-3
d_call: .
j_call: TRBJ2-4
clone_size: .

cdr3_nt: TGTGCCAGCAGTTACCGGGAGGATTCCTACAATGAGCAGTTCTTC
cdr3_aa: CASSYREDSYNEQFF
v_call: TRBV6-5
d_call: TRBD2
j_call: TRBJ2-1
clone_size: many

cdr3_nt: TGCGCCAGCAACGGGAAAGGCAAGCAGTACTTC
cdr3_aa: CASNGKGKQYF
v_call: TRBV5-1
d_call: .
j_call: TRBJ2-7
clone_size: many

cdr3_nt: TGTGCCAGCAGCTTAACGGGGACTAGCGGGGTCTGGTATGAGCAGTTCTTC
cdr3_aa: CASSLTGTSGVWYEQFF
v_call: TRBV7-3
d_call: TRBD2
j_call: TRBJ2-1
clone_size: many

cdr3_nt: TGTGCCACCAGCAGGCCGACAGGGATAGTCGTCCATGAGCAGTTCTTC
cdr3_aa: CATSRPTGIVVHEQFF
v_call: TRBV15
d_call: TRBD1
j_call: TRBJ2-1
clone_size: few

cdr3_nt: TGCGCCAGCAACCCCGACGGGGGGCGCGAAAAACTGTTTTTT
cdr3_aa: CASNPDGGREKLFF
v_call: TRBV5-1
d_call: .
j_call: TRBJ1-4
clone_size: many

cdr3_nt: TGTGCCATCAGTGAAACCACAGATACGCAGTATTTT
cdr3_aa: CAISETTDTQYF
v_call: TRBV10-3
d_call: .
j_call: TRBJ2-3
clone_size: many

cdr3_nt: TGTGCCAGCAGAGCAAGGGCCGGAAACTATGGCTACACCTTC
cdr3_aa: CASRARAGNYGYTF
v_call: TRBV12-3/TRBV12-4
d_call: .
j_call: TRBJ1-2
clone_size: many

cdr3_nt: TGCAGTGCTAGTTCCGCTAGCTCCTACAATGAGCAGTTCTTC
cdr3_aa: CSASSASSYNEQFF
v_call: TRBV20-1
d_call: .
j_call: TRBJ2-1
clone_size: few

cdr3_nt: TGCAGTGGAGTAAATCAGCCCCAGCATTTT
cdr3_aa: CSGVNQPQHF
v_call: TRBV20-1
d_call: .
j_call: TRBJ1-5
clone_size: .

cdr3_nt: TGTGCCAGCAGTGAATATGGCGGGGAGCTGTTTTTT
cdr3_aa: CASSEYGGELFF
v_call: TRBV25-1
d_call: .
j_call: TRBJ2-2
clone_size: many

cdr3_nt: TGTGCCACCAGCATTAACTGGAGTGAGCAGTTCTTC
cdr3_aa: CATSINWSEQFF
v_call: TRBV15
d_call: .
j_call: TRBJ2-1
clone_size: many

cdr3_nt: TGCAGTGCGGGGACAGAAAATAGCAATCAGCCCCAGCATTTT
cdr3_aa: CSAGTENSNQPQHF
v_call: TRBV20-1
d_call: TRBD1
j_call: TRBJ1-5
clone_size: .

cdr3_nt: TGTGCCAGCAGCGGGGGGCCATCTAGAACAATTCAAGAGACCCAGTACTTC
cdr3_aa: CASSGGPSRTIQETQYF
v_call: TRBV5-6
d_call: .
j_call: TRBJ2-5
clone_size: few

cdr3_nt: TGTGCTAGTGGTTTTCGCCCTGACAGAAACAATGAGCAGTTCTTC
cdr3_aa: CASGFRPDRNNEQFF
v_call: TRBV12-5
d_call: .
j_call: TRBJ2-1
clone_size: many

cdr3_nt: TGTGCCAGCAGCTACGGACTCGGATCTAGCACAGATACGCAGTATTTT
cdr3_aa: CASSYGLGSSTDTQYF
v_call: TRBV7-9
d_call: .
j_call: TRBJ2-3
clone_size: few

cdr3_nt: TGCGCCAGCAGCCAAGACGGACAGAACACTGAAGCTTTCTTT
cdr3_aa: CASSQDGQNTEAFF
v_call: TRBV4-3
d_call: .
j_call: TRBJ1-1
clone_size: .

cdr3_nt: TGTGCCAGTAGCGGGGGGCGAAAAGAGACCCAGTACTTC
cdr3_aa: CASSGGRKETQYF
v_call: TRBV19
d_call: .
j_call: TRBJ2-5
clone_size: many

cdr3_nt: TGCACCAGCAGCTTGGGGGAGGACGTGCGGAATGAGCAGTTCTTC
cdr3_aa: CTSSLGEDVRNEQFF
v_call: TRBV5-1
d_call: .
j_call: TRBJ2-1
clone_size: .

cdr3_nt: TGTGCCAGCAGTCAGGGGGCTTTCACTGAAGCTTTCTTT
cdr3_aa: CASSQGAFTEAFF
v_call: TRBV6-1
d_call: TRBD1
j_call: TRBJ1-1
clone_size: many

cdr3_nt: TGTGCCAGCAGCTTAGGCCCTAGCGGGCGGGAGACCCAGTACTTC
cdr3_aa: CASSLGPSGRETQYF
v_call: TRBV7-2
d_call: TRBD2
j_call: TRBJ2-5
clone_size: .

cdr3_nt: TGTGCCAGCAGTTCGACAGGGGCCTTCCCCTACAATGAGCAGTTCTTC
cdr3_aa: CASSSTGAFPYNEQFF
v_call: TRBV28
d_call: TRBD1
j_call: TRBJ2-1
clone_size: many

cdr3_nt: TGTGCCAGCAGTGTCGAACGGGGGGCAGGTTATTCACCCCTCCACTTT
cdr3_aa: CASSVERGAGYSPLHF
v_call: TRBV28
d_call: .
j_call: TRBJ1-6
clone_size: few

cdr3_nt: TGTGCCAGCACATCCGGGACTAGCGACAGATACGGGGAGCTGTTTTTT
cdr3_aa: CASTSGTSDRYGELFF
v_call: TRBV7-9
d_call: TRBD2
j_call: TRBJ2-2
clone_size: few

cdr3_nt: TGCAGCGTTGGTATTGGACAGGGGGCGAGAGGCTACACCTTC
cdr3_aa: CSVGIGQGARGYTF
v_call: TRBV29-1
d_call: TRBD1
j_call: TRBJ1-2
clone_size: .

cdr3_nt: TGTGCCTGGAGTCAACGGAACTATGGCTACACCTTC
cdr3_aa: CAWSQRNYGYTF
v_call: TRBV30
d_call: .
j_call: TRBJ1-2
clone_size: many

cdr3_nt: TGTGCCAGCAGTTTGGGCGCCGTTGGGGCCAACGTCCTGACTTTC
cdr3_aa: CASSLGAVGANVLTF
v_call: TRBV12-3/TRBV12-4
d_call: .
j_call: TRBJ2-6
clone_size: many